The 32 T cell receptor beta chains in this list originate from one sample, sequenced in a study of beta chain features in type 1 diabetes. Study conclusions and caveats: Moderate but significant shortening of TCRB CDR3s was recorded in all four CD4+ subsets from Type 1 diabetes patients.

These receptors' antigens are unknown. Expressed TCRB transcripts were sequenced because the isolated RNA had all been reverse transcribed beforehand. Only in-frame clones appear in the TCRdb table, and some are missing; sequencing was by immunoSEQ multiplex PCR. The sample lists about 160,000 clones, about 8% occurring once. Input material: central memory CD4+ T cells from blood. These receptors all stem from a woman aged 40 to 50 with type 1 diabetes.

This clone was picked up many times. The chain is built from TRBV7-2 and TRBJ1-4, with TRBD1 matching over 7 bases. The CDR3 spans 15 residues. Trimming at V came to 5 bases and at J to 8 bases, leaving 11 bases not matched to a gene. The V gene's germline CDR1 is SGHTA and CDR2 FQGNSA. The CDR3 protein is CASSRRQGGPEKLFF. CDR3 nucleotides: TGTGCCAGCAGCAGGCGACAGGGCGGGCCGGAAAAACTGTTTTTT.

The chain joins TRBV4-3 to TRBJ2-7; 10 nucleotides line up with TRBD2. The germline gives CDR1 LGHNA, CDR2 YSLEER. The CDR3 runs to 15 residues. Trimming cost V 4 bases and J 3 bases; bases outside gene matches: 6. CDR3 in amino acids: CASSRTLAGDYEQYF. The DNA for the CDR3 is TGCGCCAGCAGCCGGACCCTAGCGGGAGACTACGAGCAGTACTTC.

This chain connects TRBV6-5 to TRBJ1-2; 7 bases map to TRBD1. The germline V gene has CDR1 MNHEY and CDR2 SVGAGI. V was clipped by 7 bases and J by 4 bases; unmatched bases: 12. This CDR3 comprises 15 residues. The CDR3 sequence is CASTWGQSGGYGYTF. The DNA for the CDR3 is TGTGCCAGCACCTGGGGACAGTCGGGTGGCTATGGCTACACCTTC.

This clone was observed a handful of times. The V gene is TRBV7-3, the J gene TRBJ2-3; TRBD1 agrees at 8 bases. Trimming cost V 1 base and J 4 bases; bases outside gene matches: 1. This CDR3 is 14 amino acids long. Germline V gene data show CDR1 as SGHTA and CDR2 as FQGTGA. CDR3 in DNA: TGTGCCAGCAGCTTAAGGACAGGGTCAGATACGCAGTATTTT. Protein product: CASSLRTGSDTQYF.

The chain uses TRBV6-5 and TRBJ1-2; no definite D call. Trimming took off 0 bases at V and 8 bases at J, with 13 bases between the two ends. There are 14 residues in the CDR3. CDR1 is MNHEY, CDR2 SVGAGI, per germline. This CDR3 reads CASSYSKTNWGYTF. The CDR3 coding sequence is TGTGCCAGCAGTTACTCGAAGACAAACTGGGGCTACACCTTC.

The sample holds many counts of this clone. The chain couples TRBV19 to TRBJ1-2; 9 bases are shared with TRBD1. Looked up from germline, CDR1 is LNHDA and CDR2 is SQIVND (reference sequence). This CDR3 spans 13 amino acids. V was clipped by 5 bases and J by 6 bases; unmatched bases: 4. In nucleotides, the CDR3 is TGTGCCAGTAGTGACTGGACAGGGGATGGCTACACCTTC. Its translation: CASSDWTGDGYTF.

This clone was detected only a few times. This chain's CDR3 is CASSRESNTEAFF. The CDR3 DNA is TGTGCCAGCTCGCGAGAATCGAACACTGAAGCTTTCTTT. This chain links TRBV6-5 with TRBJ1-1; D is ambiguous. Trimming shortened V by 8 bases and J by 1 base, and 11 bases separated the two germline ends. This CDR3 is 13 amino acids long. In germline, CDR1 is MNHEY, CDR2 SVGAGI.

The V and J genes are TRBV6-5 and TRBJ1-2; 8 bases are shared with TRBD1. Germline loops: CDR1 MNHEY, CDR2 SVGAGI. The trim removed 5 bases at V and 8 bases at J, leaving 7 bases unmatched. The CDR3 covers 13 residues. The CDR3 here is CASSPDRVVGYTF. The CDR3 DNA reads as TGTGCCAGCAGTCCGGACAGGGTAGTAGGCTACACCTTC.

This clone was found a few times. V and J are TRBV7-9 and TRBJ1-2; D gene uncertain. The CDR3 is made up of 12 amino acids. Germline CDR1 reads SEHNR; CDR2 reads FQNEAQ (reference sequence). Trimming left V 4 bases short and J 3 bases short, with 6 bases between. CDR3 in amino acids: CASSSRDYGYTF. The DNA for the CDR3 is TGTGCCAGCAGCTCCCGGGACTATGGCTACACCTTC.

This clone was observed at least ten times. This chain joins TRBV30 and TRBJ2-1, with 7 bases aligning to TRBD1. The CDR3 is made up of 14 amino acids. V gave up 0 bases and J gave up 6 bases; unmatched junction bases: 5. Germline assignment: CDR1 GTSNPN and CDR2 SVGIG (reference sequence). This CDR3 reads CAWSVQQGFNEQFF. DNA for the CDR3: TGTGCCTGGAGTGTACAACAGGGGTTCAATGAGCAGTTCTTC.

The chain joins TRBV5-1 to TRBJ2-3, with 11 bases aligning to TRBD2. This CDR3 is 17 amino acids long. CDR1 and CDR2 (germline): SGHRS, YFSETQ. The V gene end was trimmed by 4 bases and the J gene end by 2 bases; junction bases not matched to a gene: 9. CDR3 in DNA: TGCGCCAGCAGCGCGGCGACTAGCGGGGATTACACAGATACGCAGTATTTT. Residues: CASSAATSGDYTDTQYF.

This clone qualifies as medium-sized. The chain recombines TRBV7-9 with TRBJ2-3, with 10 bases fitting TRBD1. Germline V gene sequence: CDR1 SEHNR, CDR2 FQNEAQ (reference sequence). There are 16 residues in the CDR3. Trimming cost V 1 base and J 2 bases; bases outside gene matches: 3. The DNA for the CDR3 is TGTGCCAGCAGCTTAGTGGGACAGGGGAACACAGATACGCAGTATTTT. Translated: CASSLVGQGNTDTQYF.

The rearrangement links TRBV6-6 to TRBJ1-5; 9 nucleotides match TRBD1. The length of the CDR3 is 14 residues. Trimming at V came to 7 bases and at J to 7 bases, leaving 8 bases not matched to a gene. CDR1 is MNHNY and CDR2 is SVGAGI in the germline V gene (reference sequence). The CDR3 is CASTETGGGQPQHF. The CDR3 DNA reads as TGTGCCAGCACCGAGACAGGGGGGGGGCAGCCCCAGCATTTT.

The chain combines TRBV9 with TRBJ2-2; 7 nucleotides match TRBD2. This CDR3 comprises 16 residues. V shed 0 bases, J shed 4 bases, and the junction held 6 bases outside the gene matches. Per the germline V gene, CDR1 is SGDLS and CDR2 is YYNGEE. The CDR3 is CASSVGASGTTGELFF. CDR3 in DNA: TGTGCCAGCAGCGTAGGGGCTAGCGGAACCACCGGGGAGCTGTTTTTT.

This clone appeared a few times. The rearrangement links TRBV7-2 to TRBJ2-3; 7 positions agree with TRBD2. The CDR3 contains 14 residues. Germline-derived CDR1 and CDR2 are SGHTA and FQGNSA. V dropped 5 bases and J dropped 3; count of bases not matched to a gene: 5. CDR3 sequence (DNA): TGTGCCAGCAGCCCAGGACTAGTGACAGATACGCAGTATTTT. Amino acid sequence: CASSPGLVTDTQYF.

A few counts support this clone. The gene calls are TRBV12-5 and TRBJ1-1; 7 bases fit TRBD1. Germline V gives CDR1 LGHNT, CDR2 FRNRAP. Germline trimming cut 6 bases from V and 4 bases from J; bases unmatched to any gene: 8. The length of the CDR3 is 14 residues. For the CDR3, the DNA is TGTGCTAGTGGACGGACAGGAGCCACCACTGAAGCTTTCTTT. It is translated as CASGRTGATTEAFF.

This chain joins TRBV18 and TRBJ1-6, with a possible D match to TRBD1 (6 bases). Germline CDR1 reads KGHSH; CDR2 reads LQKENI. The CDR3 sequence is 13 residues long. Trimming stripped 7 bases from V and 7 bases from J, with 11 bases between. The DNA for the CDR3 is TGTGCCAGCTTAGGACAGATAAATTCACCCCTCCACTTT. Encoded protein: CASLGQINSPLHF.

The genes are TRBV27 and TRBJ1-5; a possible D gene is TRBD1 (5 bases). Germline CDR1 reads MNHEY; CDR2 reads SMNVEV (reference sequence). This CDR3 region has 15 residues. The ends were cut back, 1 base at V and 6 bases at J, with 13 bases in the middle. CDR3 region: CASSLWAGKGQPQHF. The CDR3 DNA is TGTGCCAGCAGTTTATGGGCAGGGAAGGGTCAGCCCCAGCATTTT.

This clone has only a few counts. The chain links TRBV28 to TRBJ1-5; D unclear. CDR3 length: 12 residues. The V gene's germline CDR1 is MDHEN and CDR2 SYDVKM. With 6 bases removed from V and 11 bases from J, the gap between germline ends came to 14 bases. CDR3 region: CASRQDPSAQHF. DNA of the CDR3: TGTGCCAGCAGGCAGGATCCTTCGGCCCAGCATTTT.

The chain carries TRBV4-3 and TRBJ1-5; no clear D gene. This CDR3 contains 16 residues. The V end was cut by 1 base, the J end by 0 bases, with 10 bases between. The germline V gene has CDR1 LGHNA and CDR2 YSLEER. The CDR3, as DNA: TGCGCCAGCAGCCAAGGGGCAACCTATAGCAATCAGCCCCAGCATTTT. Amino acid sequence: CASSQGATYSNQPQHF.

As DNA, the CDR3 is TGTGCCTGGAGGAGGGCGACGAACACTGAAGCTTTCTTT. The encoded protein is CAWRRATNTEAFF. The V and J genes are TRBV30 and TRBJ1-1; D is unclear. V lost 3 bases to trimming and J lost 1 base, with 9 bases between them. Germline CDR1 and CDR2: GTSNPN and SVGIG (reference sequence). The CDR3 spans 13 residues.

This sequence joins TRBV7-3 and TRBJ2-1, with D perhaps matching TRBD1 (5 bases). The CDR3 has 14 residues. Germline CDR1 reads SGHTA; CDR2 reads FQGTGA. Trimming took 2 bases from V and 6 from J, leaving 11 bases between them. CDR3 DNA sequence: TGTGCCAGCAGCTTATTGTCAGGGTCCAATGAGCAGTTCTTC. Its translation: CASSLLSGSNEQFF.

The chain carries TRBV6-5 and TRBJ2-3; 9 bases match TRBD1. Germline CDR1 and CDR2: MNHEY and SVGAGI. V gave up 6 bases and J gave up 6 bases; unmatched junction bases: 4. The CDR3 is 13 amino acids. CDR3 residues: CASRVQGADTQYF. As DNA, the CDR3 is TGTGCCAGCAGAGTACAGGGGGCGGATACGCAGTATTTT.

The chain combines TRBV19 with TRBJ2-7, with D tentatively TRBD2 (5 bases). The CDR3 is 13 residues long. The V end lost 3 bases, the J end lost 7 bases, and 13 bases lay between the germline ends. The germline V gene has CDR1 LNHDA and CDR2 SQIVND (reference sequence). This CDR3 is CASSIRGSSEQYF. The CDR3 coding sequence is TGTGCCAGTAGTATTAGAGGGAGCTCTGAGCAGTACTTC.

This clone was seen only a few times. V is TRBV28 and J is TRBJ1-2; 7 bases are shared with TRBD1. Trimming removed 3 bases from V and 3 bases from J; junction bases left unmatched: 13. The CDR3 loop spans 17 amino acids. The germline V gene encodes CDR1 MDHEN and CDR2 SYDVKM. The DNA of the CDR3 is TGTGCCAGCAGTTTGCGGGGGGGCACAGGGGTTTACTATGGCTACACCTTC. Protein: CASSLRGGTGVYYGYTF.

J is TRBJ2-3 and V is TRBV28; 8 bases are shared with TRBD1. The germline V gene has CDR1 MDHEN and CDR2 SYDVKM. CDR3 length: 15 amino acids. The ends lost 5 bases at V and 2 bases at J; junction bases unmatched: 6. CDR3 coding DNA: TGTGCCAGCAGTCCCCGGGACAGGTACACAGATACGCAGTATTTT. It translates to CASSPRDRYTDTQYF.

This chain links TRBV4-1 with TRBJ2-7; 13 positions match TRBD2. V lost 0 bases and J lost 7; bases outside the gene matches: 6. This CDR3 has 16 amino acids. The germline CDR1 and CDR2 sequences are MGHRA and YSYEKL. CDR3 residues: CASSQEGGLAGVEQYF. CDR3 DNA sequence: TGCGCCAGCAGCCAAGAAGGAGGACTAGCGGGAGTGGAGCAGTACTTC.

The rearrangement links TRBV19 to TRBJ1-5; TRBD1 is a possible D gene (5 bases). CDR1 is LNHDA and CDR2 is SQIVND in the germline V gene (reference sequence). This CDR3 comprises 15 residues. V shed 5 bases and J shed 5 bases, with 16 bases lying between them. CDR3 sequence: CASSSSRVGDQPQHF. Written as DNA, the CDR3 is TGTGCCAGTAGTTCGTCCAGGGTTGGGGATCAGCCCCAGCATTTT. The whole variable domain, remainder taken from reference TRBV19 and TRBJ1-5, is DGGITQSPKYLFRKEGQNVTLSCEQNLNHDAMYWYRQDPGQGLRLIYYSQIVNDFQKGDIAEGYSVSREKKESFPLTVTSAQKNPTAFYLCASSSSRVGDQPQHFGDGTRLSIL.

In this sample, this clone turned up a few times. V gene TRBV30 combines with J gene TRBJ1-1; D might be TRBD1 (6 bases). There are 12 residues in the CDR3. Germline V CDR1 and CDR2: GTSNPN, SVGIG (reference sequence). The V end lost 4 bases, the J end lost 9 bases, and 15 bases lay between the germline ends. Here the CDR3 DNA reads TGTGCCTGGAACACCGGACAGCCTCAAGCTTTCTTT. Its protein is CAWNTGQPQAFF. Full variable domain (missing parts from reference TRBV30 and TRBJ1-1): SQTIHQWPATLVQPVGSPLSLECTVEGTSNPNLYWYRQAAGRGLQLLFYSVGIGQISSEVPQNLSASRPQDRQFILSSKKLLLSDSGFYLCAWNTGQPQAFFGQGTRLTVV.

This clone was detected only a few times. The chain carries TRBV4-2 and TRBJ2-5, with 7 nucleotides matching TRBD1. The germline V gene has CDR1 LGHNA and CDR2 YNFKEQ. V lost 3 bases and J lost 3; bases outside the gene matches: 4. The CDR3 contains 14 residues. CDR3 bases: TGTGCCAGCAGCCAGGGACAGCGAGAAGAGACCCAGTACTTC. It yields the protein CASSQGQREETQYF.

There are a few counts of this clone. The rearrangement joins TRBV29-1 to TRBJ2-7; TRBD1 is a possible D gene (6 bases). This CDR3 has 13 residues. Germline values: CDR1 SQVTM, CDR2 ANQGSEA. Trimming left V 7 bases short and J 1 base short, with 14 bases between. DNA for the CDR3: TGCAGCGGCTCACCAGGGGTTTCCTACGAGCAGTACTTC. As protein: CSGSPGVSYEQYF.

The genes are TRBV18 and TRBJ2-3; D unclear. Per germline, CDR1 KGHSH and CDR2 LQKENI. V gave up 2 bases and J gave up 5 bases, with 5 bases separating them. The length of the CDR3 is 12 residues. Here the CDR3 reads CASSPTEDTQYF. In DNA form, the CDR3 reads TGTGCCAGCTCACCAACAGAAGATACGCAGTATTTT.